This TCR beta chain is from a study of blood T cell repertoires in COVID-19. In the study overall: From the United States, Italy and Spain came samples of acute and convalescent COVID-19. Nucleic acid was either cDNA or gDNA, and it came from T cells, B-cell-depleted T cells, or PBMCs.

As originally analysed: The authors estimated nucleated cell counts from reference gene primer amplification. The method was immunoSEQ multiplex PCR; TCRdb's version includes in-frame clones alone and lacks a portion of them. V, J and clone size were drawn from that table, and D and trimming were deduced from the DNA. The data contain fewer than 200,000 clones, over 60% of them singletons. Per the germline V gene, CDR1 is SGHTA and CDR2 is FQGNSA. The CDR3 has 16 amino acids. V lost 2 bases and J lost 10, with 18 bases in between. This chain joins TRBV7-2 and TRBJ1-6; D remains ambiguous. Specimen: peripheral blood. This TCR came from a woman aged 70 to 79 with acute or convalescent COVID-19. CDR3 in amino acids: CASSLTAESRASPLHF. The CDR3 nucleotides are TGTGCCAGCAGCTTAACCGCGGAGTCGCGGGCGTCACCCCTCCACTTT.